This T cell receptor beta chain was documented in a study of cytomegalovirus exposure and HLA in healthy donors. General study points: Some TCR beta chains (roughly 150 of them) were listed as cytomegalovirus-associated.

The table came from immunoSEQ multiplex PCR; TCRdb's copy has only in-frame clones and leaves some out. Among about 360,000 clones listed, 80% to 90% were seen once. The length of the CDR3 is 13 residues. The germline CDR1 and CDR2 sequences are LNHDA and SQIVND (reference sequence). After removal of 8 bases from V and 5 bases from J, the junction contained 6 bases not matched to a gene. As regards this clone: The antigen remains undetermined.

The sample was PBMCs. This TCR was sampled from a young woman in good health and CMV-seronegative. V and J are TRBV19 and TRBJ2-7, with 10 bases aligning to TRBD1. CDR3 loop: CASSDRGQDEQYF. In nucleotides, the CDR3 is TGTGCCAGTTCCGACAGGGGGCAAGACGAGCAGTACTTC.